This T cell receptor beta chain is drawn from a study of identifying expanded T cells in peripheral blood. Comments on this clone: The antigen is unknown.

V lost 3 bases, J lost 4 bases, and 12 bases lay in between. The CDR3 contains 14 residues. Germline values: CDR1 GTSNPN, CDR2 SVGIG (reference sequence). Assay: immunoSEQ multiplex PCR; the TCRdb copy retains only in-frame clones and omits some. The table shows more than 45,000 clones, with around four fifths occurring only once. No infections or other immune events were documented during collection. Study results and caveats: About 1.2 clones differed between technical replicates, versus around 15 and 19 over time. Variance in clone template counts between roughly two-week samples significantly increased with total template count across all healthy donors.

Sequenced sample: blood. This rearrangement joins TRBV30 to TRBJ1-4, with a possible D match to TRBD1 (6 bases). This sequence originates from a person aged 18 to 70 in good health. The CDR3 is CAWRTGHDNEKLFF. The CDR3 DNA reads TGTGCCTGGAGGACGGGACACGATAATGAAAAACTGTTTTTT. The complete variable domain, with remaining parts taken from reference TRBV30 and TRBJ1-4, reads SQTIHQWPATLVQPVGSPLSLECTVEGTSNPNLYWYRQAAGRGLQLLFYSVGIGQISSEVPQNLSASRPQDRQFILSSKKLLLSDSGFYLCAWRTGHDNEKLFFGSGTQLSVL.